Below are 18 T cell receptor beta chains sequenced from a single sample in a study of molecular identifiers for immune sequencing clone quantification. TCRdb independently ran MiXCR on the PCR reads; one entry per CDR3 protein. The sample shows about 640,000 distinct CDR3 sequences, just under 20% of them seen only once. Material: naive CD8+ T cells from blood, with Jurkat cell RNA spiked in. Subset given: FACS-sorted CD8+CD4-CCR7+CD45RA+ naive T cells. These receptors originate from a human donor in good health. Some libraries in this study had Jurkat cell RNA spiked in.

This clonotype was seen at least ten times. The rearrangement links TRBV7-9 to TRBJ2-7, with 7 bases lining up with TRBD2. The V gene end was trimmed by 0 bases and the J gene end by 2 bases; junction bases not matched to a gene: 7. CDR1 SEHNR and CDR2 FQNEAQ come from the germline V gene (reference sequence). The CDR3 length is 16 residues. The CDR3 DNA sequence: TGTGCCAGCAGCTTAGCCGGCCTAGCGGTAACCTACGAGCAGTACTTC. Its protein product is CASSLAGLAVTYEQYF.

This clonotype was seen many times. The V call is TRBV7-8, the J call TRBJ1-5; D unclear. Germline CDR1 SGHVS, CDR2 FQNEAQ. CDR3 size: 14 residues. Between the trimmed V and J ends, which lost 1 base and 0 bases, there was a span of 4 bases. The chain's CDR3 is CASSLGASNQPQHF. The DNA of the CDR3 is TGTGCCAGCAGCTTAGGGGCTAGCAATCAGCCCCAGCATTTT.

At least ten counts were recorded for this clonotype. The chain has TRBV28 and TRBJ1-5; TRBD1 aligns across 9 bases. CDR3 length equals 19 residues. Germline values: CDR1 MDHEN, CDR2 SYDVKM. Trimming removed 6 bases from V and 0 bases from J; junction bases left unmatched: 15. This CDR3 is CASRLQGARGGYSNQPQHF. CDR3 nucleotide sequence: TGTGCCAGCAGATTACAGGGGGCGCGGGGCGGATATAGCAATCAGCCCCAGCATTTT.

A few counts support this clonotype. The CDR3 loop is CASSAHRPTNNSPLHF. In DNA, the CDR3 is TGTGCCAGCAGTGCCCATCGACCGACTAATAATTCACCCCTCCACTTT. This rearrangement joins TRBV6-2 or TRBV6-3 to TRBJ1-6; no clear D gene. The CDR3 consists of 16 residues. Trimming stripped 5 bases from V and 5 bases from J, with 16 bases between. The germline V gene encodes CDR1 MNHEY and CDR2 SVGEGT.

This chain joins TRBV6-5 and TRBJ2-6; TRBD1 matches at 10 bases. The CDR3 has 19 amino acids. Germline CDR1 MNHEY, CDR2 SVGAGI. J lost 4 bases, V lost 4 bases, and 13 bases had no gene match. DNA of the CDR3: TGTGCCAGCAGTTTTAACTCCGGGACAGGGGTTTTGGGGGCCAACGTCCTGACTTTC. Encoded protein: CASSFNSGTGVLGANVLTF.

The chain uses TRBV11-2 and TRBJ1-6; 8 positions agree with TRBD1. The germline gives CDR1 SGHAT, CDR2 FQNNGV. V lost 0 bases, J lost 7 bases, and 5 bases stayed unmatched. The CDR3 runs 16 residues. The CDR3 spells CASSLETGDGNSPLHF. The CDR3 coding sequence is TGTGCCAGCAGCTTAGAGACAGGGGATGGCAATTCACCCCTCCACTTT. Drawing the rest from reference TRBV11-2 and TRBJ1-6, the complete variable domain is EAGVAQSPRYKIIEKRQSVAFWCNPISGHATLYWYQQILGQGPKLLIQFQNNGVVDDSQLPKDRFSAERLKGVDSTLKIQPAKLEDSAVYLCASSLETGDGNSPLHFGNGTRLTVT.

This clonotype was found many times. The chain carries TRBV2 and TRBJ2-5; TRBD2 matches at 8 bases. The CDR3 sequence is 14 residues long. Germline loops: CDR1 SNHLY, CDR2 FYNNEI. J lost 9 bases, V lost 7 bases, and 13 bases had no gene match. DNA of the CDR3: TGTGCCAGCAAAGCCGGGGGGGGGTGGTCGGCCCAGTACTTC. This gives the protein CASKAGGGWSAQYF.

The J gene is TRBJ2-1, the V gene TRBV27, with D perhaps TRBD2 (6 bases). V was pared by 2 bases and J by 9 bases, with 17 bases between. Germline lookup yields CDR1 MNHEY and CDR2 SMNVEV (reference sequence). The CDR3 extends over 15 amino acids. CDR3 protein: CASSLLAGSSGEQFF. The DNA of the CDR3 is TGTGCCAGCAGTTTACTTGCGGGGTCATCGGGTGAGCAGTTCTTC.

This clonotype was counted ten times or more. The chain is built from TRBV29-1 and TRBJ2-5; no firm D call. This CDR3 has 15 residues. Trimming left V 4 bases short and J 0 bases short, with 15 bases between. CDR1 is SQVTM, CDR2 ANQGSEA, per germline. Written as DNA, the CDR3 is TGCAGCGTTGTACCTGTATGGCAAGACCAAGAGACCCAGTACTTC. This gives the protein CSVVPVWQDQETQYF.

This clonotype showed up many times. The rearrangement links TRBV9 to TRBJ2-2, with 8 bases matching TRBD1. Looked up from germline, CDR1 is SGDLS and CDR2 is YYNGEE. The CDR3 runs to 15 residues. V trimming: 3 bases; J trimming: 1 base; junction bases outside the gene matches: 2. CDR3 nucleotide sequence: TGTGCCAGCAGCGCTGGGACAGGGAACACCGGGGAGCTGTTTTTT. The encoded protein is CASSAGTGNTGELFF. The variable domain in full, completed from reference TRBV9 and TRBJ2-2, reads DSGVTQTPKHLITATGQRVTLRCSPRSGDLSVYWYQQSLDQGLQFLIQYYNGEERAKGNILERFSAQQFPDLHSELNLSSLELGDSALYFCASSAGTGNTGELFFGEGSRLTVL.

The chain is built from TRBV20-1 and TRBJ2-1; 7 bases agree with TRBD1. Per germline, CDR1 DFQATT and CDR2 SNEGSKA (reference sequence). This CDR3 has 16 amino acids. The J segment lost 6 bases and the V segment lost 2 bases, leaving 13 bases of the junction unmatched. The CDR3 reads CSARQTGAPFFNEQFF. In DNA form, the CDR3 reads TGCAGTGCTAGACAAACAGGGGCCCCCTTCTTCAATGAGCAGTTCTTC.

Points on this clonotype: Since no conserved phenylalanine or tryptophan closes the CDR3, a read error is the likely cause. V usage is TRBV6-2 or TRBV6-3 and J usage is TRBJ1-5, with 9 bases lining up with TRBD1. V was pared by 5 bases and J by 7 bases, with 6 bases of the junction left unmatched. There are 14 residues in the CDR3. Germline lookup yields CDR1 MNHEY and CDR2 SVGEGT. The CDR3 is CASSLGQGSQPQHS. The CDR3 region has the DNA TGTGCCAGCAGTCTTGGACAGGGGAGCCAGCCCCAGCATTCT.

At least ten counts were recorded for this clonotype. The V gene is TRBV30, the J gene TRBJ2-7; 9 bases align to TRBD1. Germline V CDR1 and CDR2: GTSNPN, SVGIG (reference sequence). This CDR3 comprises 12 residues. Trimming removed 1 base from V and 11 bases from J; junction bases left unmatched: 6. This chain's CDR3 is CAWSETGGAKYF. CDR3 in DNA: TGTGCCTGGAGTGAAACAGGGGGCGCGAAGTACTTC.

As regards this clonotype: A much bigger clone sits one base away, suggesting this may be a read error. The CDR3 reads CASMTGTGGADTQYF. CDR3 in DNA: TGCGCCAGCATGACAGGGACAGGGGGCGCAGATACGCAGTATTTT. The rearrangement uses TRBV5-1 and TRBJ2-3; 12 bases align to TRBD1. The V gene end was trimmed by 6 bases and the J gene end by 4 bases; junction bases not matched to a gene: 6. Germline CDR1 is SGHRS and CDR2 is YFSETQ. CDR3 length equals 15 residues.

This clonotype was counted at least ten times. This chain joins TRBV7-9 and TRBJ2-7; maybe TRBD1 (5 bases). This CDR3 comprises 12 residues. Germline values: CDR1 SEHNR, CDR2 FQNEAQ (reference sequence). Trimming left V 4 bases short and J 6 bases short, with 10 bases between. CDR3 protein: CASSYGQAEQYF. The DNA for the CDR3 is TGTGCCAGCAGCTACGGACAAGCCGAGCAGTACTTC.

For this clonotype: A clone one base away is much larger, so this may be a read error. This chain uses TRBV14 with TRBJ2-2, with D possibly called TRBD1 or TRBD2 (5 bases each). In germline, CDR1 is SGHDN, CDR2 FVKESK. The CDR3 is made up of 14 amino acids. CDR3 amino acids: CVSSRGGNTGELFF. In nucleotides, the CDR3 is TGTGTCAGCAGCCGGGGCGGAAACACCGGGGAGCTGTTTTTT.

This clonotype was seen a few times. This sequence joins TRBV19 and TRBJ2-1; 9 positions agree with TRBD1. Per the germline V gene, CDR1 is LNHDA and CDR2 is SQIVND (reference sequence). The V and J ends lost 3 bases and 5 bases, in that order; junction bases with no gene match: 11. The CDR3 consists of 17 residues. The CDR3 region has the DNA TGTGCCAGTAGTATCACAAGTGACAGGGGGGTAAACAATGAGCAGTTCTTC. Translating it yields CASSITSDRGVNNEQFF. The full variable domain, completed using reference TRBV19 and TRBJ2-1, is DGGITQSPKYLFRKEGQNVTLSCEQNLNHDAMYWYRQDPGQGLRLIYYSQIVNDFQKGDIAEGYSVSREKKESFPLTVTSAQKNPTAFYLCASSITSDRGVNNEQFFGPGTRLTVL.

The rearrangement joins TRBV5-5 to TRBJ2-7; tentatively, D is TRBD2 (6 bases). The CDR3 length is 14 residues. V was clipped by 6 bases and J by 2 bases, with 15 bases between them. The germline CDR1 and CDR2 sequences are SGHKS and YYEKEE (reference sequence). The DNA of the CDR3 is TGTGCCAGCACCACTTGGGGGGTACCCTACGAGCAGTACTTC. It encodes CASTTWGVPYEQYF. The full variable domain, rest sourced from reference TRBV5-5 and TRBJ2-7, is DAGVTQSPTHLIKTRGQQVTLRCSPISGHKSVSWYQQVLGQGPQFIFQYYEKEERGRGNFPDRFSARQFPNYSSELNVNALLLGDSALYLCASTTWGVPYEQYFGPGTRLTVT.